These 20 T cell receptor beta chains share one sample of origin, sequenced in a study of T cells in Graves' hyperthyroidism and ophthalmopathy. Amplification of TCR beta CDR3 regions was performed using RNA transcripts as template. HTBI primers drove first-round RT-PCR of the TCR CDR3. TCRdb re-derived calls from the multiplex PCR reads in MiXCR, one entry per CDR3 protein. This repertoire shows a few hundred thousand distinct CDR3 sequences, approximately 18% found once; its top ten account for 40% to 45%. Sequences were obtained from blood. The receptor set was obtained from a man between 18 and 29 years old with Graves' ophthalmopathy.

This clonotype was picked up a small number of times. Since a much larger clone is just one base distant, this may be a read error. The rearrangement links TRBV12-3 or TRBV12-4 to TRBJ2-7, with a weak D call TRBD2 (6 bases). The CDR3 length is 16 residues. V was pared by 5 bases and J by 1 base, with 18 bases between. The CDR3 DNA reads as TGTGCCAGCAGTACCTCCACCGGGACTTCTTCCTACGAGCAGTACTTC. Translating it yields CASSTSTGTSSYEQYF.

This clonotype was detected a few times. The chain uses TRBV24-1 and TRBJ1-2; a weak D match, TRBD1 (6 bases). This CDR3 region has 13 residues. Trimming cost V 3 bases and J 8 bases, with 12 bases left between them. CDR1 KGHDR and CDR2 SFDVKD come from the germline V gene. CDR3 residues: CATSDQGLRGYTF. DNA of the CDR3: TGTGCCACCAGTGATCAGGGGCTTCGAGGCTACACCTTC.

The rearrangement joins TRBV4-1 to TRBJ1-3; D ambiguous. V was cut by 3 bases and J by 1 base, with 10 bases left in between. CDR3 length: 15 residues. Germline V lookup: CDR1 MGHRA, CDR2 YSYEKL. CDR3: CASSQLKLSGNTIYF. The CDR3, as DNA: TGCGCCAGCAGCCAGCTGAAGTTGTCTGGAAACACCATATATTTT.

This chain joins TRBV9 and TRBJ1-2; 9 bases agree with TRBD1. CDR1 is SGDLS, CDR2 YYNGEE, per germline. The junction had 11 bases not matched to a gene; V was cut back by 4 bases and J by 4 bases. The CDR3 sequence is 16 residues long. CDR3 DNA sequence: TGTGCCAGCAGCCCGAGGGGACAGGGATCCCTCTATGGCTACACCTTC. Encoded protein: CASSPRGQGSLYGYTF.

This chain links TRBV27 with TRBJ1-4, with TRBD1 as a possible D gene (5 bases). The CDR3 contains 14 residues. V was shortened by 1 base and J by 11 bases, with 14 bases between the two germline ends. Germline-derived CDR1 and CDR2 are MNHEY and SMNVEV (reference sequence). CDR3 loop: CASSLLDTPEKLFF. CDR3 in DNA: TGTGCCAGCAGTTTATTGGACACTCCCGAGAAACTGTTTTTT.

This clonotype was found a few times. This chain joins TRBV28 and TRBJ2-4; D uncertain. V lost 5 bases, J lost 0 bases, and 11 bases lay in between. CDR3 length: 15 amino acids. CDR1 is MDHEN, CDR2 SYDVKM, per germline. The CDR3 reads CASSPHGVAKNIQYF. CDR3 DNA: TGTGCCAGCAGTCCCCACGGAGTAGCCAAAAACATTCAGTACTTC.

About this clonotype: This may be a read error: a much more frequent sequence differs by one nucleotide. The chain uses TRBV7-9 and TRBJ2-2; D is perhaps TRBD1 (6 bases). Germline lookup yields CDR1 SEHNR and CDR2 FQNEAQ (reference sequence). The CDR3 has 14 residues. The ends were cut back, 5 bases at V and 4 bases at J, with 11 bases in the middle. The CDR3 region has the DNA TGTGCCAGCAGCCCAGGGGTCGGCACCGGGGAGCTGTTTTTT. This gives the protein CASSPGVGTGELFF.

This clonotype has a count of ten or more. This chain connects TRBV7-2 to TRBJ2-7, with 11 bases fitting TRBD2. The germline V gene encodes CDR1 SGHTA and CDR2 FQGNSA. The CDR3 consists of 14 residues. V lost 4 bases to trimming and J lost 4 bases; unmatched junction nucleotides: 3. The CDR3 region is CASSSGTSGYEQYF. The CDR3 bases are TGTGCCAGCAGCTCCGGGACTAGCGGATACGAGCAGTACTTC.

This sequence joins TRBV3-1 and TRBJ2-2, with unresolved D. V shed 6 bases and J shed 6 bases, with 5 bases lying between them. The CDR3 runs 11 residues. Germline assignment: CDR1 LGHDT and CDR2 YNNKEL (reference sequence). CDR3 residues: CASRKAGELFF. CDR3 sequence (DNA): TGTGCCAGCAGAAAGGCCGGGGAGCTGTTTTTT. The complete variable domain, with remaining parts taken from reference TRBV3-1 and TRBJ2-2, reads DTAVSQTPKYLVTQMGNDKSIKCEQNLGHDTMYWYKQDSKKFLKIMFSYNNKELIINETVPNRFSPKSPDKAHLNLHINSLELGDSAVYFCASRKAGELFFGEGSRLTVL.

This clonotype appeared a few times. The V call is TRBV28, the J call TRBJ2-6; 10 bases are shared with TRBD1. V dropped 6 bases and J dropped 0; count of bases not matched to a gene: 8. CDR1 is MDHEN and CDR2 is SYDVKM in the germline V gene. The CDR3 has 18 residues. The CDR3 is CASSNWWDRGSGANVLTF. In DNA, the CDR3 is TGTGCCAGCAGCAATTGGTGGGACAGGGGCTCTGGGGCCAACGTCCTGACTTTC.

Many counts were recorded for this clonotype. V usage is TRBV24-1 and J usage is TRBJ2-1; D may be TRBD2 (6 bases). The CDR3 runs 14 residues. Germline loops: CDR1 KGHDR, CDR2 SFDVKD. V was shortened by 5 bases and J by 10 bases, with 17 bases between the two germline ends. The CDR3 protein is CATSARTNLGEQFF. The CDR3 bases are TGTGCCACCAGTGCTCGGACTAACCTCGGGGAGCAGTTCTTC.

This clonotype was counted once. A much larger clone sits a single nucleotide away, making a read error possible. This chain connects TRBV7-8 to TRBJ2-5, with 7 bases identical to TRBD1. The CDR3 has 17 amino acids. The germline V gene has CDR1 SGHVS and CDR2 FQNEAQ. J gave up 4 bases and V 3 bases, and 14 bases lay outside the gene matches. This CDR3 is CASSFRQGVLEGETQYF. The CDR3 DNA sequence: TGTGCCAGCAGCTTTCGGCAGGGGGTTTTAGAGGGAGAGACCCAGTACTTC.

The J gene is TRBJ2-4, the V gene TRBV7-9; the D gene is possibly TRBD2 (7 bases). V shed 1 base and J shed 6 bases, with 13 bases lying between them. The CDR3 is 15 residues long. Germline V gene lookup returns CDR1 SEHNR and CDR2 FQNEAQ (reference sequence). CDR3: CASSLVGGPTNIQYF. DNA for the CDR3: TGTGCCAGCAGCTTAGTGGGGGGGCCAACAAACATTCAGTACTTC.

In this sample, this clonotype turned up a few times. The chain employs TRBV5-4 and TRBJ2-1; TRBD1 might be the D (6 bases). V lost 4 bases to trimming and J lost 5 bases, with 19 bases between them. The CDR3 sequence is 16 residues long. CDR1 and CDR2 from the germline V gene are SGHNT and YYREEE (reference sequence). The CDR3 nucleotides read TGTGCCAGCAGCACTGGGACACCTGCCCCAAACAATGAGCAGTTCTTC. It yields the protein CASSTGTPAPNNEQFF. Using reference TRBV5-4 and TRBJ2-1 for the parts outside the CDR3, the full variable domain is ETGVTQSPTHLIKTRGQQVTLRCSSQSGHNTVSWYQQALGQGPQFIFQYYREEENGRGNFPPRFSGLQFPNYSSELNVNALELDDSALYLCASSTGTPAPNNEQFFGPGTRLTVL.

This clonotype was counted only a few times. The rearrangement links TRBV24-1 to TRBJ2-2, with TRBD1 matching over 10 bases. The junction had 11 bases not matched to a gene; V was cut back by 2 bases and J by 6 bases. Germline values: CDR1 KGHDR, CDR2 SFDVKD. The CDR3 runs 18 residues. CDR3 nucleotide sequence: TGTGCCACCAGTGATTCGCGACAGGGGGCTTTTCGGGCCGGGGAGCTGTTTTTT. This translates into CATSDSRQGAFRAGELFF.

The J gene is TRBJ1-4, the V gene TRBV20-1, with unresolved D. The germline CDR1 and CDR2 sequences are DFQATT and SNEGSKA (reference sequence). With 5 bases removed from V and 6 bases from J, the gap between germline ends came to 13 bases. This CDR3 has 13 residues. CDR3 in amino acids: CSAPRGVDEKLFF. The CDR3 region has the DNA TGCAGTGCTCCTCGGGGAGTGGATGAAAAACTGTTTTTT.

The chain combines TRBV10-3 with TRBJ1-6; D not resolved. Looked up from germline, CDR1 is ENHRY and CDR2 is SYGVKD. This CDR3 is 17 amino acids long. V lost 2 bases to trimming and J lost 3 bases, with 14 bases between them. CDR3 DNA: TGTGCCATCAGTGAGGTTTGGGAGACCGACTATAATTCACCCCTCCACTTT. This codes for CAISEVWETDYNSPLHF.

This clonotype was observed a handful of times. The chain employs TRBV9 and TRBJ2-1, with unresolved D. Germline CDR1 reads SGDLS; CDR2 reads YYNGEE. This CDR3 has 14 amino acids. The germline V and J ends were trimmed by 1 base and 0 bases, with 5 bases remaining between them. The CDR3 is CASSVSNSYNEQFF. The CDR3 nucleotides read TGTGCCAGCAGCGTATCCAACTCCTACAATGAGCAGTTCTTC.

The rearrangement joins TRBV6-1 to TRBJ1-2, with D perhaps matching TRBD1 (5 bases). Trimming stripped 6 bases from V and 4 bases from J, with 18 bases between. Germline loops: CDR1 MNHNS, CDR2 SASEGT. The length of the CDR3 is 15 residues. The CDR3 nucleotides read TGTGCCAGCAGCAAGACAGACGCTGGGGCCTATGGCTACACCTTC. Translating gives CASSKTDAGAYGYTF.

This clonotype has ten or more counts. The chain carries TRBV3-1 and TRBJ2-5; TRBD2 might be the D (6 bases). Germline V gives CDR1 LGHDT, CDR2 YNNKEL (reference sequence). CDR3 length equals 15 residues. Trimming cost V 0 bases and J 2 bases, with 10 bases left between them. The CDR3 nucleotides are TGTGCCAGCAGCCAAGATGGCGGGGAGCAAGAGACCCAGTACTTC. Its protein product is CASSQDGGEQETQYF.